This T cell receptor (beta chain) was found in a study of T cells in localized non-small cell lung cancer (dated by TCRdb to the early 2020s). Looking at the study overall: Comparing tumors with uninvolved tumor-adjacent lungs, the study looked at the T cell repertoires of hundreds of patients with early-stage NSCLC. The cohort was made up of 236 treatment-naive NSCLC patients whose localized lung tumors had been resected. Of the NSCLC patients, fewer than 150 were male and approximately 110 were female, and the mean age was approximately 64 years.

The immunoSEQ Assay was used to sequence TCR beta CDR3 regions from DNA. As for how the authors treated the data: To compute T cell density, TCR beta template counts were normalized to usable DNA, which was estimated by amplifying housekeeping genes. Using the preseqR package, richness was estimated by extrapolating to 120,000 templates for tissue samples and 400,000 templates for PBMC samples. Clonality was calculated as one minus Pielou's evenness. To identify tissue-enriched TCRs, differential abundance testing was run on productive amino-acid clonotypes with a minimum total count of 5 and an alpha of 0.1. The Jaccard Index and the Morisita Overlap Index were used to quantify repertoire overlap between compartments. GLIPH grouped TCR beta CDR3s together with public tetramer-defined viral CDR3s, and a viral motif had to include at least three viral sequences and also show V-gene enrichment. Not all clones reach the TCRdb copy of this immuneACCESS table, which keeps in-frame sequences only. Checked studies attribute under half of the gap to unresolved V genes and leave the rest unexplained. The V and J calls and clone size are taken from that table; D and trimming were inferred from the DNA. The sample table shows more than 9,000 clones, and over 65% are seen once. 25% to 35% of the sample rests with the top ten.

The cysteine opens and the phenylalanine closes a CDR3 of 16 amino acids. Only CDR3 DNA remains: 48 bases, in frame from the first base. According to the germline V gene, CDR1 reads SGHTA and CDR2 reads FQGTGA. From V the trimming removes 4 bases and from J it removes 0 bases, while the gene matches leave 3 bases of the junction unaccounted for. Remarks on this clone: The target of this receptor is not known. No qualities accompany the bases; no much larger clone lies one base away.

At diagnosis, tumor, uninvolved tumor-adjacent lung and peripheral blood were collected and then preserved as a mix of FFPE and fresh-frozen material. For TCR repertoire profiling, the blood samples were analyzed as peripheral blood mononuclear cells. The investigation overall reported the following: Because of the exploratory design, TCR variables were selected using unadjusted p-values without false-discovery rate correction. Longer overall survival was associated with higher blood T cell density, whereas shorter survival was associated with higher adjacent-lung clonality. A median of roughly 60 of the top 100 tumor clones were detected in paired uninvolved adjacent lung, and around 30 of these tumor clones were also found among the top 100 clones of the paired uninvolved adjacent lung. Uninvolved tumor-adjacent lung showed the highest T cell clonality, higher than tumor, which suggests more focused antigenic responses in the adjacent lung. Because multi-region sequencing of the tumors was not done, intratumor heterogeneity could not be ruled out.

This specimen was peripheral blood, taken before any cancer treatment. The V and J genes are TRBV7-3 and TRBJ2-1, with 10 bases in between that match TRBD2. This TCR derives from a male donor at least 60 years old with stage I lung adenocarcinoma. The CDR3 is CASSSLAGSSYNEQFF. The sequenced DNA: TGTGCCAGCAGCTCACTAGCGGGAAGCTCCTACAATGAGCAGTTCTTC.